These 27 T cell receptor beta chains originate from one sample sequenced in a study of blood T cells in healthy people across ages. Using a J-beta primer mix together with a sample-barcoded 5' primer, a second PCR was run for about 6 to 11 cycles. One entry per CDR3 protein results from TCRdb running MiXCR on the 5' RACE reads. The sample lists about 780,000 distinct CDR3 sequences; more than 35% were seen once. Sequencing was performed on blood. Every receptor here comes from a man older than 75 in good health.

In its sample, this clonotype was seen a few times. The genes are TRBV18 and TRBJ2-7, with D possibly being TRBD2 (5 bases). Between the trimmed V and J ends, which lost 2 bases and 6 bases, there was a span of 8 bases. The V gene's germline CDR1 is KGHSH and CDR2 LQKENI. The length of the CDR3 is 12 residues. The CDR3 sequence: CASSPGRGEQYF. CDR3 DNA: TGTGCCAGCTCACCAGGCCGGGGCGAGCAGTACTTC. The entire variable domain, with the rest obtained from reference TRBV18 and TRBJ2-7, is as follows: NAGVMQNPRHLVRRRGQEARLRCSPMKGHSHVYWYRQLPEEGLKFMVYLQKENIIDESGMPKERFSAEFPKEGPSILRIQQVVRGDSAAYFCASSPGRGEQYFGPGTRLTVT.

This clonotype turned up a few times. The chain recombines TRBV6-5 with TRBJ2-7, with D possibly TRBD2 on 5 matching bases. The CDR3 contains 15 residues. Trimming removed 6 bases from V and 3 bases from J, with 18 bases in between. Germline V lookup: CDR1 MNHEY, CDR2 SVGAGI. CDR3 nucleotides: TGTGCCAGCAGACCGAAATCGACGGGAAACTACGAGCAGTACTTC. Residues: CASRPKSTGNYEQYF.

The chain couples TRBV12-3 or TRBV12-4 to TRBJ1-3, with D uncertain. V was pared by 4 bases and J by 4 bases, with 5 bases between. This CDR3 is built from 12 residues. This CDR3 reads CASSSVGNTIYF. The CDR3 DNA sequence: TGTGCCAGCAGTTCCGTGGGAAACACCATATATTTT.

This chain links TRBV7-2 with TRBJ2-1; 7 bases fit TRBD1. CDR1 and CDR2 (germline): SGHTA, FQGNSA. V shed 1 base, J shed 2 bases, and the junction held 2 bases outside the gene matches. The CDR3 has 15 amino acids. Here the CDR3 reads CASSLVDRAYNEQFF. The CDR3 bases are TGTGCCAGCAGCTTAGTAGACAGGGCCTACAATGAGCAGTTCTTC.

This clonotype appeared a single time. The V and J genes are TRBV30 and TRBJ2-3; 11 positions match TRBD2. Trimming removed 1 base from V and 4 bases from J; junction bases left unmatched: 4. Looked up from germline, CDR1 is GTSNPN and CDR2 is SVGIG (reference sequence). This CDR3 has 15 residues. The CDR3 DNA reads TGTGCCTGGAGTGCGACTAGCGGGAAAGCAGATACGCAGTATTTT. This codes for CAWSATSGKADTQYF.

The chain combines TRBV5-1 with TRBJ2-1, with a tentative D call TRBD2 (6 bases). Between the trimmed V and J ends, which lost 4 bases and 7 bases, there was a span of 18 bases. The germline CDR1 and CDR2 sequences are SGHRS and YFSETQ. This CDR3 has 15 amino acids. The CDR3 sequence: CASSPNWGVQNEQFF. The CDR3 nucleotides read TGCGCCAGCAGCCCGAACTGGGGGGTACAGAATGAGCAGTTCTTC.

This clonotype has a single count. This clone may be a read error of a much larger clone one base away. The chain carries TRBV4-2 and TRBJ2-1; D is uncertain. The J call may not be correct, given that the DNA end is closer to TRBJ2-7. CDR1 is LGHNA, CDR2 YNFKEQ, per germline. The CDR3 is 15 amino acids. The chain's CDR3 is CASSQPGTPYNEQYF. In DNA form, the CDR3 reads TGTGCCAGCAGCCAACCTGGTACCCCCTACAATGAGCAGTACTTC.

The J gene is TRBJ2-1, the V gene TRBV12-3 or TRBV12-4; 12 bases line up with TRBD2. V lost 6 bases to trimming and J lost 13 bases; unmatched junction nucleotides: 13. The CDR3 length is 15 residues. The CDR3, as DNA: TGTGCCAGCAGCTGGACTAGCGGGATAAAGGAGACCCAGTTCTTC. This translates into CASSWTSGIKETQFF.

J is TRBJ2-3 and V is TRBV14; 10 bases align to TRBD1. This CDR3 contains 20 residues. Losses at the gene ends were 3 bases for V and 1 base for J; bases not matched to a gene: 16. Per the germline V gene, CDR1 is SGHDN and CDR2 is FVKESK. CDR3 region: CASSHSWTGGYDGGTDTQYF. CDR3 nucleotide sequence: TGTGCCAGCAGCCATTCCTGGACAGGGGGTTACGACGGGGGCACAGATACGCAGTATTTT.

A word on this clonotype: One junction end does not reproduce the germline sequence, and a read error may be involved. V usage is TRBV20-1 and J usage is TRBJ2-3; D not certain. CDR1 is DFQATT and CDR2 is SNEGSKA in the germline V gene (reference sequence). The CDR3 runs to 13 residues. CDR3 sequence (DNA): TGCAGTGCTCGAGCCATCGCTCTGGATACGCGGTATTTT. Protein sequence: CSARAIALDTRYF.

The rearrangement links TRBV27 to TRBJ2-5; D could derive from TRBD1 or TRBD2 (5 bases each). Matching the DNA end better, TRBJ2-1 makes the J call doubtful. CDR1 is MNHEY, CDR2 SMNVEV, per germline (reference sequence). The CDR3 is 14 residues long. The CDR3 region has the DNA TGTGCCAGCAGAGAGGGGTCCCCCCAAGAGACCCAGTTCTTC. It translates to CASREGSPQETQFF.

CDR3 loop: CASSETGKAKNIQYF. The CDR3 DNA follows: TGTGCCAGCAGCGAGACAGGGAAGGCCAAAAACATTCAGTACTTC. The chain recombines TRBV6-4 with TRBJ2-4; 7 nucleotides match TRBD1. Germline values: CDR1 MRHNA, CDR2 SNTAGT. This CDR3 is built from 15 residues. J gave up 1 base and V 6 bases, and 6 bases lay outside the gene matches.

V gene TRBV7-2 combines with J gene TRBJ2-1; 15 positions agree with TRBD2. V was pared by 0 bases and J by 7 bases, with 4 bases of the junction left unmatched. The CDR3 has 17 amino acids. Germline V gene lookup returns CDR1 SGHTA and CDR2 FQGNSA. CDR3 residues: CASSLAGTSGRSNEQFF. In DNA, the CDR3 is TGTGCCAGCAGCTTAGCGGGGACTAGCGGGAGGAGTAATGAGCAGTTCTTC.

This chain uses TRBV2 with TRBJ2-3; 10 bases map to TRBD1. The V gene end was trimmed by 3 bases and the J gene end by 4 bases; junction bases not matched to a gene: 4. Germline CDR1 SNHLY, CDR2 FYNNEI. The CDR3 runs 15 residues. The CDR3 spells CASSETGGGADTQYF. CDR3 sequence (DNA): TGTGCCAGCAGTGAGACAGGGGGCGGCGCAGATACGCAGTATTTT.

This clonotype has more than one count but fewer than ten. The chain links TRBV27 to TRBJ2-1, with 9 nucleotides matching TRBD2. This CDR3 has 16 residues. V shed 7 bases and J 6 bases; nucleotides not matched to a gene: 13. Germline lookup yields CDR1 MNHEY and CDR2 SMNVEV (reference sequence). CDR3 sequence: CASTNLAGVTLNEQFF. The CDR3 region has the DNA TGTGCCAGCACCAATTTAGCGGGAGTAACTCTCAATGAGCAGTTCTTC.

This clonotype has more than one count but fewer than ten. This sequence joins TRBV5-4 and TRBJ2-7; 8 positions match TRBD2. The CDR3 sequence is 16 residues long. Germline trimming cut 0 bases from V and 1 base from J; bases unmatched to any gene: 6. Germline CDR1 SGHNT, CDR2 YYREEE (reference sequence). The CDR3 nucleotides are TGTGCCAGCAGCTTGGATCCAGCGGGAGTATCCTACGAGCAGTACTTC. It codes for CASSLDPAGVSYEQYF.

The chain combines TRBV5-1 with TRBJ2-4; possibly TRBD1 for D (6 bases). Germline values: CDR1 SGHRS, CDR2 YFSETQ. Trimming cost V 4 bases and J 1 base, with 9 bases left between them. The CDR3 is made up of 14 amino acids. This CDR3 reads CASSTQGAKNIQYF. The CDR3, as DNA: TGCGCCAGCAGCACTCAGGGGGCCAAAAACATTCAGTACTTC.

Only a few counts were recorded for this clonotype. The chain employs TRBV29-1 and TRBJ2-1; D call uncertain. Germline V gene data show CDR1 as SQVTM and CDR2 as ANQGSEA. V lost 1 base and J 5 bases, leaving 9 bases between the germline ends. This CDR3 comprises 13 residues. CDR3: CSVEGYGDNEQFF. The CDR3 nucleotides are TGCAGCGTTGAAGGGTACGGCGACAATGAGCAGTTCTTC.

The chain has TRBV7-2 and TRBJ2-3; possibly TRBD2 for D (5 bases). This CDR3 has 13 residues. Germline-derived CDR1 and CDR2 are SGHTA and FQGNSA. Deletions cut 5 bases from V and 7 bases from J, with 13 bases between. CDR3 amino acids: CASSLTRGNTQYF. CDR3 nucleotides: TGTGCCAGCAGCCTAACCCGGGGAAATACGCAGTATTTT.

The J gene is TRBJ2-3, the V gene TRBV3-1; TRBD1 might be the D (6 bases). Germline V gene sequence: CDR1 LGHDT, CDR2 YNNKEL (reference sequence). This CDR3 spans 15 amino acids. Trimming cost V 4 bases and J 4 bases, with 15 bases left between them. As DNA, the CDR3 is TGTGCCAGCAGCCCCCCAGGGGTTTACGCAGATACGCAGTATTTT. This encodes CASSPPGVYADTQYF.

The CDR3 region has the DNA TGTGCCAGCAGTGGTGGGACAGGGCAGCGGATTGGAGGCACAGATACGCAGTATTTT. It encodes CASSGGTGQRIGGTDTQYF. The gene calls are TRBV6-1 and TRBJ2-3; the match to TRBD1 covers 9 bases. V lost 4 bases to trimming and J lost 1 base; unmatched junction nucleotides: 15. This CDR3 is 19 amino acids long. Germline lookup yields CDR1 MNHNS and CDR2 SASEGT.

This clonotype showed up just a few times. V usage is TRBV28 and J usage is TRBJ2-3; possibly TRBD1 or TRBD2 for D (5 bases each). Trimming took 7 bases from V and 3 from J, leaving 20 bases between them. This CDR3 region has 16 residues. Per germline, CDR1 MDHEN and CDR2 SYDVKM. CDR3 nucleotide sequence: TGTGCCAGCACCCTCCCCGGGGCAGGGTTAACAGATACGCAGTATTTT. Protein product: CASTLPGAGLTDTQYF.

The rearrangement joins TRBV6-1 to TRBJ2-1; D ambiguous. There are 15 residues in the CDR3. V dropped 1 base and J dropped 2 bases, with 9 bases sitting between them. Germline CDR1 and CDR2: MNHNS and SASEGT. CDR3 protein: CASSEGTAAYNEQFF. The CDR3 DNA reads TGTGCCAGCAGTGAAGGAACGGCCGCCTACAATGAGCAGTTCTTC.

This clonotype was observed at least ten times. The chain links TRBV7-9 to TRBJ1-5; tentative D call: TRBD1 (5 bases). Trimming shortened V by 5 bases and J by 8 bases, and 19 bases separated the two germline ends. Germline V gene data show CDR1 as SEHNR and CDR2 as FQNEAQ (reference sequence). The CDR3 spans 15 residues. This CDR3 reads CASSPNTGGSKPQHF. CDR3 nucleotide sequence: TGTGCCAGCAGCCCAAATACAGGCGGCAGTAAGCCCCAGCATTTT. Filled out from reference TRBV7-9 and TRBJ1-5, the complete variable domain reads DTGVSQNPRHKITKRGQNVTFRCDPISEHNRLYWYRQTLGQGPEFLTYFQNEAQLEKSRLLSDRFSAERPKGSFSTLEIQRTEQGDSAMYLCASSPNTGGSKPQHFGDGTRLSIL.

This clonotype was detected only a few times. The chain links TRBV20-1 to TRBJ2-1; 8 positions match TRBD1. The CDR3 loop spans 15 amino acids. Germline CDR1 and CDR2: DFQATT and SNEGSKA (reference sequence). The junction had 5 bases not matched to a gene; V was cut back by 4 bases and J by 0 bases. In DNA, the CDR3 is TGCAGTGCTACTCAGGGGGCAGCCTCCTACAATGAGCAGTTCTTC. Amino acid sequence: CSATQGAASYNEQFF.

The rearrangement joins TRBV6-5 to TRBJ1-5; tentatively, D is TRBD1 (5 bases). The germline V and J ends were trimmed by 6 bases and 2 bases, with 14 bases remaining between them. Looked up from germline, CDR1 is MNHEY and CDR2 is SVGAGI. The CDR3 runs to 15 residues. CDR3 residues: CASSRGLRGNQPQHF. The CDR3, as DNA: TGTGCCAGCAGCCGGGGCCTCCGGGGCAATCAGCCCCAGCATTTT.

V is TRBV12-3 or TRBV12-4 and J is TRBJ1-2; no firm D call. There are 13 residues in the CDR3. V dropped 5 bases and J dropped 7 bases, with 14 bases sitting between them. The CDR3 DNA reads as TGTGCCAGCAGTGTAATTCTTGACTCTGGCTACACCTTC. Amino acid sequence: CASSVILDSGYTF.